These T cell receptor beta chains were read from a single sample in a study of blood T cell repertoires in COVID-19. Sequenced by immunoSEQ multiplex PCR; TCRdb stores in-frame clones only, minus some. This table has 300,000 to 350,000 clones, 83% appearing once. The sequencing sample was made of peripheral blood. These receptors were collected from a man in his thirties or forties with active or convalescent COVID-19. Each CDR3 is given with its conserved first and last residue. Fields, in order: D gene, clone size, J gene, V gene, CDR3 protein, CDR3 DNA. D genes are given only for firm matches. Not all rows give a size; the values are once, few, many and, for expanded clones, a class.

NA | NA | TRBJ2-2 | TRBV19 | CASSIQVNTGELFF | TGTGCCAGTAGTATTCAGGTGAACACCGGGGAGCTGTTTTTT
NA | NA | TRBJ1-2 | TRBV3-1/TRBV3-2 | CAAGGGRLYGYTF | TGTGCCGCCGGCGGGGGGCGCTTATATGGCTACACCTTC
NA | NA | TRBJ2-3 | TRBV5-4 | CASSRHVRDTTDTQYF | TGTGCCAGCAGCCGACACGTCAGGGACACCACAGATACGCAGTATTTT
NA | NA | TRBJ2-3 | TRBV12-3/TRBV12-4 | CASSSLTDTQYF | TGTGCCAGCAGTTCCCTGACAGATACGCAGTATTTT
NA | NA | TRBJ1-3 | TRBV7-9 | CASSPVSSSGNTIYF | TGTGCCAGCAGTCCCGTCTCGAGCTCTGGAAACACCATATATTTT
TRBD1 | NA | TRBJ2-7 | TRBV30 | CAWSVQGVSYERYF | TGTGCCTGGAGTGTACAGGGGGTCTCCTACGAGCGGTACTTC
TRBD1 | NA | TRBJ1-2 | TRBV29-1 | CSAEDRDNYGYTF | TGCAGCGCCGAGGACAGGGATAACTATGGCTACACCTTC
TRBD1 | NA | TRBJ2-7 | TRBV3-1/TRBV3-2 | CASSLRQGSYEQYF | TGTGCCAGCAGCCTTCGACAGGGTTCCTACGAGCAGTACTTC
NA | once | TRBJ1-1 | TRBV7-8 | CASSLRAYHTEAFF | TGTGCCAGCAGCCTGAGGGCCTATCACACTGAAGCTTTCTTT
NA | once | TRBJ2-7 | TRBV28 | CASSLTVYEQYF | TGTGCCAGCAGTCTGACTGTCTACGAGCAGTACTTC
NA | NA | TRBJ2-5 | TRBV19 | CASSIGRRGQETQYF | TGTGCCAGTAGTATAGGGCGTAGGGGACAAGAGACCCAGTACTTC
NA | NA | TRBJ2-2 | TRBV6-4 | CASSLQGGDTGELFF | TGTGCCAGCAGCCTCCAGGGAGGCGACACCGGGGAGCTGTTTTTT
TRBD1 | NA | TRBJ1-1 | TRBV9 | CASSVARGDTEAFF | TGTGCCAGCAGCGTAGCCAGGGGGGACACTGAAGCTTTCTTT
NA | NA | TRBJ1-2 | TRBV7-2 | CASRPTGNYGYTF | TGTGCCAGCAGGCCTACAGGGAACTATGGCTACACCTTC
NA | NA | TRBJ2-1 | TRBV24-1 | CATSDFLAHNEQFF | TGTGCCACCAGTGATTTCTTAGCCCACAATGAGCAGTTCTTC
NA | NA | TRBJ1-1 | TRBV27 | CASSLGGQYTEAFF | TGTGCCAGCAGTTTAGGTGGACAGTACACTGAAGCTTTCTTT
NA | NA | TRBJ2-4 | TRBV7-3 | CASSLGQGLSSLQYF | TGTGCCAGCAGCTTAGGCCAGGGGCTATCTTCGCTGCAGTACTTC
NA | once | TRBJ1-1 | TRBV3-1/TRBV3-2 | CASSPGWGTEAFF | TGTGCCAGCAGCCCAGGGTGGGGCACTGAAGCTTTCTTT